One sample yielded the 24 T cell receptor beta chains listed below, sequenced in a study of T cell responses to AZD1222 COVID-19 vaccine. The method was immunoSEQ multiplex PCR; TCRdb's version includes in-frame clones alone and lacks a portion of them. The sample records about 99,000 clones, 87% being singletons. This sample comprised peripheral blood, obtained on day 0 of AZD1222 vaccination. These receptors originate from an adult in good health.

This CDR3 reads CASSQVFGDRLPLHF. Here the CDR3 DNA reads TGTGCCAGCAGCCAAGTTTTCGGGGACCGTCTGCCCCTCCACTTT. The V call is TRBV3-1 (or the pseudogene TRBV3-2), the J call TRBJ1-6; tentative D call: TRBD1 (5 bases). CDR1 and CDR2 from the germline V gene are LGHDT and YNNKEL (reference sequence). CDR3 size: 15 residues. V lost 1 base to trimming and J lost 13 bases, with 17 bases between them.

The chain uses TRBV29-1 and TRBJ1-4; tentative D call: TRBD1 (5 bases). CDR1 SQVTM and CDR2 ANQGSEA come from the germline V gene. V was shortened by 4 bases and J by 0 bases, with 6 bases between the two germline ends. The CDR3 runs to 13 residues. The CDR3: CSVVGATNEKLFF. The CDR3 DNA is TGCAGCGTTGTGGGGGCAACTAATGAAAAACTGTTTTTT.

The chain joins TRBV11-2 to TRBJ1-1; D is uncertain. V gave up 3 bases and J gave up 1 base, with 3 bases separating them. The CDR3 loop spans 12 amino acids. In germline, CDR1 is SGHAT, CDR2 FQNNGV. The CDR3 DNA reads as TGTGCCAGCAGCTTCCAGAACACTGAAGCTTTCTTT. This encodes CASSFQNTEAFF.

The V gene is TRBV9, the J gene TRBJ2-1; the match to TRBD2 covers 10 bases. The germline gives CDR1 SGDLS, CDR2 YYNGEE. The CDR3 is 16 residues long. Unmatched junction bases numbered 7, after V lost 0 bases and J lost 7 bases. CDR3 region: CASSVALSGGANEQFF. The CDR3 DNA is TGTGCCAGCAGCGTAGCTTTGAGCGGGGGGGCGAATGAGCAGTTCTTC.

This clone was seen just once. V and J are TRBV7-8 and TRBJ1-1; D is unclear. Germline-derived CDR1 and CDR2 are SGHVS and FQNEAQ. Trimming removed 5 bases at V and 5 bases at J, with 15 bases between. This CDR3 comprises 14 residues. The CDR3 DNA reads TGTGCCAGCAGCCTACAGACCCATGGTACTGAAGCTTTCTTT. Amino acid sequence: CASSLQTHGTEAFF.

This clone was seen a handful of times. The chain couples TRBV19 to TRBJ1-6, with D possibly being TRBD1 (6 bases). Germline V gene data show CDR1 as LNHDA and CDR2 as SQIVND (reference sequence). The CDR3 covers 14 residues. With 7 bases removed from V and 8 bases from J, the gap between germline ends came to 15 bases. As DNA, the CDR3 is TGTGCCAGTAAAGGGGGGCGTCTGGATTCACCCCTCCACTTT. Translation: CASKGGRLDSPLHF.

Written as DNA, the CDR3 is TGTGCCAGCAGCGTAGGGGACATGACTTTCACAGATACGCAGTATTTT. This translates into CASSVGDMTFTDTQYF. The chain uses TRBV9 and TRBJ2-3, with D maybe TRBD1 (6 bases). This CDR3 spans 16 amino acids. Trimming left V 0 bases short and J 2 bases short, with 13 bases between. Germline values: CDR1 SGDLS, CDR2 YYNGEE.

The chain has TRBV15 and TRBJ1-5, with D unclear. V was clipped by 0 bases and J by 6 bases, with 6 bases between them. The CDR3 loop spans 13 amino acids. Germline V gene sequence: CDR1 LNHNV, CDR2 YYDKDF (reference sequence). CDR3 amino acids: CATSRDLIQPQHF. Written as DNA, the CDR3 is TGTGCCACCAGCAGAGATCTAATTCAGCCCCAGCATTTT.

The rearrangement joins TRBV7-6 to TRBJ2-1; 10 bases agree with TRBD2. Germline V lookup: CDR1 SGHVS, CDR2 FNYEAQ. With V trimmed by 1 base and J by 2 bases, 2 bases remained unmatched. The CDR3 runs to 16 residues. DNA of the CDR3: TGTGCCAGCAGCTTAGGGCTAGCGGGAGCCTACAATGAGCAGTTCTTC. It encodes CASSLGLAGAYNEQFF. Full variable domain (remainder filled in from reference TRBV7-6 and TRBJ2-1): GAGVSQSPRYKVTKRGQDVALRCDPISGHVSLYWYRQALGQGPEFLTYFNYEAQQDKSGLPNDRFSAERPEGSISTLTIQRTEQRDSAMYRCASSLGLAGAYNEQFFGPGTRLTVL.

The chain links TRBV5-1 to TRBJ1-1; D is possibly TRBD1 (5 bases). CDR3 length: 14 residues. V lost 3 bases to trimming and J lost 1 base, with 10 bases between them. CDR1 is SGHRS and CDR2 is YFSETQ in the germline V gene. The CDR3 DNA sequence: TGCGCCAGCAGCTCCGGGGGTGGGAACACTGAAGCTTTCTTT. It translates to CASSSGGGNTEAFF.

The chain joins TRBV7-9 to TRBJ1-2; 10 nucleotides align to TRBD1. CDR1 and CDR2 (germline): SEHNR, FQNEAQ (reference sequence). Losses at the gene ends were 5 bases for V and 8 bases for J; bases not matched to a gene: 8. The CDR3 runs to 14 residues. The CDR3 DNA reads TGTGCCAGCAGCCGGGACAGGGGTTTTGGGGGCTACACCTTC. Its translation is CASSRDRGFGGYTF.

This chain connects TRBV29-1 to TRBJ1-4, with 11 nucleotides matching TRBD1. This CDR3 has 15 amino acids. Germline values: CDR1 SQVTM, CDR2 ANQGSEA. The CDR3 region has the DNA TGCAGTGCTCTGGACAGGGGGCTCGGTTATGAAAAACTGTTTTTT. Amino acids: CSALDRGLGYEKLFF.

This clone was recorded once. The rearrangement joins TRBV7-9 to TRBJ1-1; D not certain. Germline CDR1 and CDR2: SEHNR and FQNEAQ (reference sequence). V was shortened by 6 bases and J by 1 base, with 12 bases between the two germline ends. The CDR3 runs 14 residues. The CDR3 loop is CASRPSDGNTEAFF. The DNA of the CDR3 is TGTGCCAGCAGGCCATCCGACGGGAACACTGAAGCTTTCTTT. The variable domain in full, completed from reference TRBV7-9 and TRBJ1-1, reads DTGVSQNPRHKITKRGQNVTFRCDPISEHNRLYWYRQTLGQGPEFLTYFQNEAQLEKSRLLSDRFSAERPKGSFSTLEIQRTEQGDSAMYLCASRPSDGNTEAFFGQGTRLTVV.

CDR3 sequence (DNA): TGTGCCAGCAGTCCGCTACAGGGGGGTACCTATGGCTACACCTTC. Its translation is CASSPLQGGTYGYTF. The chain couples TRBV6-5 to TRBJ1-2, with 8 positions matching TRBD1. The V gene's germline CDR1 is MNHEY and CDR2 SVGAGI. The length of the CDR3 is 15 residues. The trim removed 5 bases at V and 4 bases at J, leaving 9 bases unmatched.

The gene calls are TRBV28 and TRBJ2-3; D gene ambiguous. The CDR3 runs 11 residues. With 10 bases removed from V and 4 bases from J, the gap between germline ends came to 9 bases. In germline, CDR1 is MDHEN, CDR2 SYDVKM. CDR3 loop: CATYFPDTQYF. The DNA of the CDR3 is TGTGCCACTTACTTCCCAGATACGCAGTATTTT. Full variable domain (remainder filled in from reference TRBV28 and TRBJ2-3): DVKVTQSSRYLVKRTGEKVFLECVQDMDHENMFWYRQDPGLGLRLIYFSYDVKMKEKGDIPEGYSVSREKKERFSLILESASTNQTSMYLCATYFPDTQYFGPGTRLTVL.

CDR3 DNA: TGTGCCAGCAGCAGAGAGGGGGGAGCAGGAAACACCATATATTTT. This translates into CASSREGGAGNTIYF. The chain recombines TRBV5-5 with TRBJ1-3; D possibly corresponds to TRBD1 (6 bases). CDR3 length: 15 amino acids. The germline CDR1 and CDR2 sequences are SGHKS and YYEKEE (reference sequence). The V end lost 4 bases, the J end lost 4 bases, and 15 bases lay between the germline ends.

The chain combines TRBV6-5 with TRBJ1-5; D is possibly TRBD1 (5 bases). This CDR3 has 13 residues. Per germline, CDR1 MNHEY and CDR2 SVGAGI. V lost 2 bases and J lost 7, with 9 bases in between. This CDR3 reads CASSYEGKQPQHF. CDR3 bases: TGTGCCAGCAGTTACGAGGGGAAACAGCCCCAGCATTTT.

This clone was seen more than once but under ten times. The V gene is TRBV6-2 or TRBV6-3, the J gene TRBJ2-1, with 7 bases aligning to TRBD2. The CDR3 consists of 17 residues. CDR1 MNHEY and CDR2 SVGEGT come from the germline V gene. V lost 0 bases, J lost 5 bases, and 10 bases stayed unmatched. The CDR3 spells CASSYSEVRAGDNEQFF. CDR3 sequence (DNA): TGTGCCAGCAGTTACTCCGAGGTTCGGGCGGGAGACAATGAGCAGTTCTTC.

This clone was detected only a few times. The genes are TRBV7-2 and TRBJ2-1, with 13 bases aligning to TRBD2. CDR1 is SGHTA, CDR2 FQGNSA, per germline. The V segment lost 0 bases and the J segment 7 bases; nucleotides outside the gene matches: 6. The CDR3 sequence is 17 residues long. CDR3 amino acids: CASSLALAGGPWNEQFF. CDR3 in DNA: TGTGCCAGCAGCTTAGCACTAGCGGGAGGGCCTTGGAATGAGCAGTTCTTC. Combining the CDR3 with reference TRBV7-2 and TRBJ2-1 gives the whole variable domain GAGVSQSPSNKVTEKGKDVELRCDPISGHTALYWYRQSLGQGLEFLIYFQGNSAPDKSGLPSDRFSAERTGGSVSTLTIQRTQQEDSAVYLCASSLALAGGPWNEQFFGPGTRLTVL.

The chain couples TRBV9 to TRBJ1-6; D is unresolved. V was clipped by 2 bases and J by 7 bases, with 10 bases between them. The length of the CDR3 is 14 residues. Germline CDR1 reads SGDLS; CDR2 reads YYNGEE. The CDR3 DNA is TGTGCCAGCAGCGTCCAAGAGATGAATTCACCCCTCCACTTT. Amino acid sequence: CASSVQEMNSPLHF.

V gene TRBV30 combines with J gene TRBJ1-1, with a weak D call TRBD1 (6 bases). The CDR3 is 12 residues long. CDR1 is GTSNPN, CDR2 SVGIG, per germline (reference sequence). The V end lost 8 bases, the J end lost 7 bases, and 17 bases lay between the germline ends. The CDR3 sequence: CAGGAPRDEAFF. The CDR3 DNA reads TGTGCCGGGGGCGCGCCCCGGGATGAAGCTTTCTTT.

This rearrangement joins TRBV19 to TRBJ1-1; D unclear. The CDR3 runs to 15 residues. Germline CDR1 and CDR2: LNHDA and SQIVND (reference sequence). V dropped 2 bases and J dropped 1 base, with 11 bases sitting between them. The CDR3 loop is CASSILPAGNTEAFF. In nucleotides, the CDR3 is TGTGCCAGTAGTATATTGCCAGCTGGGAACACTGAAGCTTTCTTT.

The chain combines TRBV9 with TRBJ2-5; 10 nucleotides line up with TRBD1. The CDR3 consists of 16 residues. V shed 0 bases, J shed 1 base, and the junction held 3 bases outside the gene matches. CDR1 SGDLS and CDR2 YYNGEE come from the germline V gene. In DNA form, the CDR3 reads TGTGCCAGCAGCGTAGGGACAGGGGGTACCCAAGAGACCCAGTACTTC. This translates into CASSVGTGGTQETQYF. Looking up the rest from reference TRBV9 and TRBJ2-5 gives the full variable domain: DSGVTQTPKHLITATGQRVTLRCSPRSGDLSVYWYQQSLDQGLQFLIQYYNGEERAKGNILERFSAQQFPDLHSELNLSSLELGDSALYFCASSVGTGGTQETQYFGPGTRLLVL.

The CDR3: CATSGSYSTNEKLFF. CDR3 nucleotide sequence: TGTGCCACCAGCGGATCTTATTCAACTAATGAAAAACTGTTTTTT. The chain couples TRBV15 to TRBJ1-4; D is unclear. The CDR3 extends over 15 amino acids. The V end was cut by 5 bases, the J end by 0 bases, with 10 bases between. Germline V lookup: CDR1 LNHNV, CDR2 YYDKDF (reference sequence).